The next 10 T cell receptor beta chains were all read from a single sample in a study of T-cell reconstitution after alpha-beta-depleted transplantation in children (dated by TCRdb to about 2016). The treatment or condition label, read with the paper, signifies: allogeneic hematopoietic cell transplantation with graft depleted of TCRalphabeta T cells and CD19 B cells. The method behind the library was PCR. The listed sequencing device is Illumina HiSeq 2500. TCR libraries were prepared with molecular barcoding, using unique molecular identifiers to normalize TCRbeta repertoire quantification. Using fastp trimming at Q25 and MiXCR clonotype assembly, TCRdb reanalyzed the public sequencing data and kept in-frame beta chains. Each CDR3 protein appears once, grouped with its most common genes and DNA. This sample lists 65,000 to 75,000 distinct CDR3 sequences; roughly 5% were detected once. The ten biggest clones cover about 20% of the sample.

The specimen comprised PBMCs, mostly from graft donor cells, sampled 180 days after TCRalphabeta/CD19-depleted stem cell transplant. These receptors originate from a boy under two years old who had a stem cell transplant for acute myeloid leukemia, so the T cells may come from the graft donor.

This clonotype has ten or more counts. CDR3 loop: CASSLGLKARKYF. CDR3 DNA sequence: TGTGCCAGCAGTTTGGGCCTCAAGGCCCGAAAGTACTTC. This rearrangement joins TRBV12-3 or TRBV12-4 to TRBJ2-5; D remains ambiguous. This CDR3 spans 13 amino acids. The V end lost 3 bases, the J end lost 12 bases, and 17 bases lay between the germline ends.

This clonotype has a count of ten or more. The chain uses TRBV7-2 and TRBJ2-1; 7 bases are a match to TRBD2. With 4 bases clipped from V and 8 bases from J, the junction kept 5 bases outside the gene matches. The CDR3 extends over 13 amino acids. From germline, CDR1 is SGHTA and CDR2 FQGNSA. CDR3 nucleotides: TGTGCCAGCAGCTGGGGACTACGGGATGAGCAGTTCTTC. Its protein product is CASSWGLRDEQFF.

This clonotype was counted many times. J is TRBJ2-1 and V is TRBV19, with 12 bases lining up with TRBD1. V lost 4 bases, J lost 2 bases, and 12 bases stayed unmatched. This CDR3 has 19 residues. Germline V CDR1 and CDR2: LNHDA, SQIVND (reference sequence). DNA of the CDR3: TGTGCCAGTAGTAAGGGGACAGGGGGCGCGGGGGGCGCCTACAATGAGCAGTTCTTC. This encodes CASSKGTGGAGGAYNEQFF.

To note about this clonotype: No conserved phenylalanine or tryptophan is present at the end of the CDR3, so a read error is the likely explanation. This sequence joins TRBV11-2 and TRBJ2-1, with 7 nucleotides matching TRBD2. Per germline, CDR1 SGHAT and CDR2 FQNNGV. This CDR3 is 15 amino acids long. The CDR3 sequence: CGSSSSGGGYNEQFS. The DNA of the CDR3 is TGTGGCAGCAGCTCTTCGGGGGGTGGCTACAATGAGCAGTTCTCC.

This clonotype was seen ten or more times. This chain connects TRBV7-6 to TRBJ2-3; 8 nucleotides agree with TRBD1. Germline trimming cut 3 bases from V and 2 bases from J; bases unmatched to any gene: 4. Germline values: CDR1 SGHVS, CDR2 FNYEAQ. The CDR3 has 15 residues. The CDR3 nucleotides read TGTGCCAGCAGCTTGGGACAGGACACCACAGATACGCAGTATTTT. The encoded protein is CASSLGQDTTDTQYF.

This clonotype occurred many times. This chain uses TRBV11-2 with TRBJ2-6; unclear D gene. CDR1 and CDR2 from the germline V gene are SGHAT and FQNNGV. The V end lost 5 bases, the J end lost 4 bases, and 12 bases lay between the germline ends. The CDR3 totals 15 residues. In nucleotides, the CDR3 is TGTGCCAGCAGCACCCGAACAACCGGGGCCAACGTCCTGACTTTC. It translates to CASSTRTTGANVLTF.

This clonotype showed up many times. This chain uses TRBV20-1 with TRBJ2-1, with D perhaps being TRBD1 or TRBD2 (5 bases each). Germline V gives CDR1 DFQATT, CDR2 SNEGSKA (reference sequence). The CDR3 runs 11 residues. The V end was cut by 0 bases, the J end by 13 bases, with 10 bases between. CDR3 coding DNA: TGCAGTGCTAGAGATCTGAGGGGTCAGTTCTTC. Translation: CSARDLRGQFF.

This clonotype was recorded at least ten times. The chain recombines TRBV27 with TRBJ2-7; D gene ambiguous. Trimming left V 4 bases short and J 5 bases short, with 9 bases between. The CDR3 contains 12 residues. Germline CDR1 MNHEY, CDR2 SMNVEV (reference sequence). CDR3 loop: CASSSRHHEQYF. As DNA, the CDR3 is TGTGCCAGCAGTTCGAGGCACCACGAGCAGTACTTC.

This clonotype was recorded at least ten times. This sequence joins TRBV7-9 and TRBJ2-1; 7 positions match TRBD2. Germline V gene lookup returns CDR1 SEHNR and CDR2 FQNEAQ (reference sequence). This CDR3 is 16 amino acids long. Losses at the gene ends were 2 bases for V and 8 bases for J; bases not matched to a gene: 12. The CDR3 coding sequence is TGTGCCAGCAGCTTATCTCCAAGGACTAGAAAGGATGAGCAGTTCTTC. This translates into CASSLSPRTRKDEQFF. The full variable domain, its missing parts supplied by reference TRBV7-9 and TRBJ2-1, is DTGVSQNPRHKITKRGQNVTFRCDPISEHNRLYWYRQTLGQGPEFLTYFQNEAQLEKSRLLSDRFSAERPKGSFSTLEIQRTEQGDSAMYLCASSLSPRTRKDEQFFGPGTRLTVL.

This clonotype was recorded at least ten times. The CDR3 nucleotides read TGCAGCGTTGAACTCTCCGAATACGGGGCTGAAGCTTTCTTT. This gives the protein CSVELSEYGAEAFF. This chain links TRBV29-1 with TRBJ1-1; unclear D gene. Trimming cost V 2 bases and J 6 bases, with 16 bases left between them. The CDR3 totals 14 residues. CDR1 SQVTM and CDR2 ANQGSEA come from the germline V gene.